This TCR beta chain appears in the sequencing data of a study of blood T cell repertoires in COVID-19. The germline V gene has CDR1 GTSNPN and CDR2 SVGIG (reference sequence). The CDR3 has 11 residues. Trimming took 5 bases from V and 12 from J, leaving 14 bases between them. The method was immunoSEQ multiplex PCR; TCRdb's version includes in-frame clones alone and lacks a portion of them. The profile shows around 300,000 clones, 75% to 90% of them singletons. Participant-reported clinical history was the basis for cohort assignment. The clonotype was recovered from a woman aged 45-59 years who had recovered from COVID-19. Sequenced input: PBMCs or T cells enriched from blood (not recorded which). J is TRBJ2-4 and V is TRBV30; possible D gene TRBD1, 6 bases. CDR3 sequence (DNA): TGTGCCTGGTTAATACAGGGTACTCAGTACTTC. Amino acids: CAWLIQGTQYF.